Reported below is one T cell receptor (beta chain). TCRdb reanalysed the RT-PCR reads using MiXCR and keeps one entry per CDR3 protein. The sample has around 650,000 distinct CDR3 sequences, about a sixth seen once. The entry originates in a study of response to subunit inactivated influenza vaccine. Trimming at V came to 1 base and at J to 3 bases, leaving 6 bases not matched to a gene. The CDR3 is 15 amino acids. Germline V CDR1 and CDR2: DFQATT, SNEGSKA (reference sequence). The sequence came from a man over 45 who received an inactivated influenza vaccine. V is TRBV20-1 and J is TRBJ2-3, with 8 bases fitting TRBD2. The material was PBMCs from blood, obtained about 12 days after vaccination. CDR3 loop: CSARAGGPGTDTQYF. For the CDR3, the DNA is TGCAGTGCTAGAGCGGGGGGGCCCGGAACAGATACGCAGTATTTT.